A selection of T cell receptor beta chains follows, all from one sample in a study of graft-versus-host responses after intestinal transplantation. This table comes from immunoSEQ multiplex PCR, and its TCRdb copy is limited to in-frame clones, with some not included. The sample shows about 88,000 clones, under 90% of them seen only once. Antigens of these TCRs are unknown. The sequencing used unstimulated CD4+ T cells sorted from spleen or lymph node cells, collected before intestinal transplant. Source of these receptors: a human donor who received an intestinal transplant. The CDR3 runs from the conserved cysteine through the conserved F or W. D genes are given only for firm matches. Not all rows give a size; the values are once, few, many and, for expanded clones, a class.

TRBV19	TRBJ1-1	once	TRBD1	CASSIRGQGNTEAFF	TGTGCCAGTAGTATCCGGGGACAGGGAAACACTGAAGCTTTCTTT
TRBV19	TRBJ2-4	-	TRBD2	CASSIERGGNIQYF	TGTGCCAGTAGTATAGAGCGGGGGGGAAACATTCAGTACTTC
TRBV12-5	TRBJ2-1	-	TRBD2	CASLAGGLYNEQFF	TGTGCTAGCTTAGCGGGGGGGCTTTACAATGAGCAGTTCTTC
TRBV7-2	TRBJ1-1	few	-	CASSLYSGTEAFF	TGTGCCAGCAGCCTTTATTCGGGCACTGAAGCTTTCTTT
TRBV27	TRBJ1-2	-	TRBD1	CASRGDRNF	TGTGCCAGCAGAGGGGACAGAAACTTC
TRBV4-1	TRBJ2-2	-	-	CASSQDPFRLFF	TGCGCCAGCAGCCAAGATCCTTTCCGGCTGTTTTTT
TRBV5-1	TRBJ2-3	-	TRBD2	CASWVSGGARATDTQYF	TGCGCCAGCTGGGTCAGCGGGGGGGCCCGTGCCACAGATACGCAGTATTTT
TRBV5-1	TRBJ2-1	-	-	CASSLNAGRYNEQFF	TGCGCCAGCAGCTTGAACGCGGGGAGATACAATGAGCAGTTCTTC
TRBV7-2	TRBJ2-3	-	-	CASSPQDTQYF	TGTGCCAGCAGCCCGCAGGATACGCAGTATTTT
TRBV4-1	TRBJ1-4	-	-	CASSRGGAVNEKLFF	TGCGCCAGCAGCCGCGGTGGGGCAGTTAATGAAAAACTGTTTTTT
TRBV2	TRBJ2-2	-	TRBD2	CASSPHRTGGRTGELFF	TGTGCCAGCAGCCCCCACCGGACGGGGGGGCGGACCGGGGAGCTGTTTTTT
TRBV6-6	TRBJ1-1	-	-	CASSPHPRQGYTEAFF	TGTGCCAGCAGTCCACACCCGCGCCAGGGCTACACTGAAGCTTTCTTT
TRBV6-1	TRBJ1-2	-	TRBD1	CASHNPGTGNYGYTF	TGTGCCAGCCACAACCCCGGGACAGGGAACTATGGCTACACCTTC
TRBV6-1	TRBJ2-3	-	-	CASTGNGDTQYF	TGTGCCAGCACCGGGAACGGAGATACGCAGTATTTT
TRBV7-3	TRBJ2-1	-	-	CASSYPDSNEQFF	TGTGCCAGCAGCTACCCAGACAGCAATGAGCAGTTCTTC
TRBV19	TRBJ2-1	-	TRBD1	CASSMRTGGNEQFF	TGTGCCAGTAGTATGAGGACAGGGGGCAATGAGCAGTTCTTC
TRBV11-3	TRBJ2-1	-	TRBD2	CASSSSGGASYNEQFF	TGTGCCAGCAGCTCGAGCGGGGGGGCGTCCTACAATGAGCAGTTCTTC
TRBV25-1	TRBJ2-5	-	-	CASTRNWGQPSQETQYF	TGTGCCAGCACCCGAAACTGGGGCCAGCCCTCGCAAGAGACCCAGTACTTC
TRBV7-3	TRBJ1-1	-	-	CASSLTQIEATEAFF	TGTGCCAGCAGCTTAACCCAGATAGAGGCCACTGAAGCTTTCTTT
TRBV7-3	TRBJ2-3	-	-	CASSPNGRPTDTQYF	TGTGCCAGCAGCCCGAACGGGAGACCCACAGATACGCAGTATTTT
TRBV6-5	TRBJ1-1	-	TRBD1	CASSYNGQGNTEAFF	TGTGCCAGCAGTTACAACGGACAGGGGAACACTGAAGCTTTCTTT
TRBV29-1	TRBJ1-3	-	-	CSVGQTGNTIYF	TGCAGCGTTGGACAGACTGGAAACACCATATATTTT
TRBV7-2	TRBJ2-1	few	TRBD1	CASRLMQGAEQFF	TGTGCCAGCAGATTGATGCAGGGGGCTGAGCAGTTCTTC
TRBV5-1	TRBJ1-1	-	TRBD1	CASSPEQGKAFF	TGCGCCAGCAGCCCTGAACAGGGGAAGGCTTTCTTT
TRBV18	TRBJ1-5	-	-	CASSPGDSSNQPQHF	TGTGCCAGCTCACCGGGGGACTCTAGCAATCAGCCCCAGCATTTT
TRBV2	TRBJ1-5	-	TRBD1	CASQGQGTVSQPQHF	TGTGCCAGCCAGGGACAGGGGACGGTGAGTCAGCCCCAGCATTTT
TRBV2	TRBJ1-1	-	TRBD1	CASSEEGATEAFF	TGTGCCAGCAGTGAGGAGGGGGCCACTGAAGCTTTCTTT
TRBV15	TRBJ1-2	-	-	CATSRDLSPGYGYTF	TGTGCCACCAGCAGAGATTTATCACCGGGATATGGCTACACCTTC
TRBV5-1	TRBJ2-7	-	-	CASSLGGRYEQYF	TGCGCCAGCAGCTTGGGGGGGCGCTACGAGCAGTACTTC